This T cell receptor (beta chain) is from a study of control samples from healthy donors and cancer patients. Assay used: immunoSEQ multiplex PCR; TCRdb lists only in-frame clones, some missing. The sample includes tens of thousands of clones, roughly 91% seen only once; the top ten take roughly 9.7%. The V and J ends lost 1 base and 2 bases respectively, with 6 bases between them. Germline V lookup: CDR1 LGHNT, CDR2 FRNRAP. The CDR3 loop spans 15 amino acids. By share, this clone counts as large. The sample taken for sequencing was PBMCs. This TCR came from a woman in her forties or fifties with colorectal cancer. The chain couples TRBV12-5 to TRBJ2-6; either TRBD1 or TRBD2 may supply D (5 bases each). CDR3 DNA sequence: TGTGCTAGTGGTTTGGGGGGGACTGGGGCCAACGTCCTGACTTTC. This encodes CASGLGGTGANVLTF.